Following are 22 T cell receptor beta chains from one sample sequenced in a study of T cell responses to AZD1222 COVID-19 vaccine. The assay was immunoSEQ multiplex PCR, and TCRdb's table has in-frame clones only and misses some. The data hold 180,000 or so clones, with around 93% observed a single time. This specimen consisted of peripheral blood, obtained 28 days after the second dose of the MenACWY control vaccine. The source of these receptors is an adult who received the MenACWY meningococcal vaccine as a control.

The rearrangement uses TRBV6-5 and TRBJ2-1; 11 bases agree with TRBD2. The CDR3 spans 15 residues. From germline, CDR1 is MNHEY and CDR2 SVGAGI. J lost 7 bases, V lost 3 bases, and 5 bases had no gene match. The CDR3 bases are TGTGCCAGCAGTTATAGCGGGGGGGCCAGGAATGAGCAGTTCTTC. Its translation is CASSYSGGARNEQFF.

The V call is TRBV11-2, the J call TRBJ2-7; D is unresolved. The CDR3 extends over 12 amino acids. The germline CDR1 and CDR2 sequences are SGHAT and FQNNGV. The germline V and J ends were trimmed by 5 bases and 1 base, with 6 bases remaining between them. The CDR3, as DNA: TGTGCCAGCAGCCGAATATCCTACGAGCAGTACTTC. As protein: CASSRISYEQYF.

CDR3 sequence (DNA): TGTGCCAGCAGCCCACAGTCCAATGAGCAGTTCTTC. Protein: CASSPQSNEQFF. The chain joins TRBV11-3 to TRBJ2-1; D is uncertain. This CDR3 region has 12 residues. The germline V gene has CDR1 SGHNT and CDR2 YENEEA. The germline V and J ends were trimmed by 5 bases and 6 bases, with 8 bases remaining between them.

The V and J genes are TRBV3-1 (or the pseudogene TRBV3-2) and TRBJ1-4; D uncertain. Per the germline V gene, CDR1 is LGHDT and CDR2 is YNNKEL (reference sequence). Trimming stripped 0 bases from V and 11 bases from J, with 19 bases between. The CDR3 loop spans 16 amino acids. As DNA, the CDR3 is TGTGCCAGCAGCCAAGATCTGCCCGAAGTAGGAGGGAAACTGTTTTTT. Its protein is CASSQDLPEVGGKLFF.

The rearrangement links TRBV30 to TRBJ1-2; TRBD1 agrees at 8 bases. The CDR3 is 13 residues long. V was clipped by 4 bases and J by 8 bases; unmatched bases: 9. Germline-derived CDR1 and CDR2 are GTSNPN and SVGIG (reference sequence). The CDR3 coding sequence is TGTGCCTGGAATAGGCAGGGGGCTTGGGGCTACACCTTC. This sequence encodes CAWNRQGAWGYTF.

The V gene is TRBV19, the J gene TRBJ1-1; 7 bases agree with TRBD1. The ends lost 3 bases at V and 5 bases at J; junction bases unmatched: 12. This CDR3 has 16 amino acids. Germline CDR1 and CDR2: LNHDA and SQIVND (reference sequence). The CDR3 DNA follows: TGTGCCAGTAGTATCGCCCCCGGCAGGGGGGGAACTGAAGCTTTCTTT. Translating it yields CASSIAPGRGGTEAFF.

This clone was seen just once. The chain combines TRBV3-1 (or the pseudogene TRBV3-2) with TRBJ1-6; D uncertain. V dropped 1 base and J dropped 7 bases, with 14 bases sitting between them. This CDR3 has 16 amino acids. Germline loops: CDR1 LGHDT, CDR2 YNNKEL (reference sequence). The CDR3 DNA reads TGTGCCAGCAGCCAAGGGACCACCGGTGTAAATTCACCCCTCCACTTT. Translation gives CASSQGTTGVNSPLHF.

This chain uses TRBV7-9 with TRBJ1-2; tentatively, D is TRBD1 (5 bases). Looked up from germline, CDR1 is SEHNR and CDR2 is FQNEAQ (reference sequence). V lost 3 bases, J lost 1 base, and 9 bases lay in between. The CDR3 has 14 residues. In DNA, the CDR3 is TGTGCCAGCAGCTTTTTGGGGGGTAACTATGGCTACACCTTC. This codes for CASSFLGGNYGYTF. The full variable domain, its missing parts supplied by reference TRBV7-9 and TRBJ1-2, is DTGVSQNPRHKITKRGQNVTFRCDPISEHNRLYWYRQTLGQGPEFLTYFQNEAQLEKSRLLSDRFSAERPKGSFSTLEIQRTEQGDSAMYLCASSFLGGNYGYTFGSGTRLTVV.

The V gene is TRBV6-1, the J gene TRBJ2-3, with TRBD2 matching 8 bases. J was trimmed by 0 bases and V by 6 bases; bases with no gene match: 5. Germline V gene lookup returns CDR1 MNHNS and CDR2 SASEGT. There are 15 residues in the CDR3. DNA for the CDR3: TGTGCCAGCAGATCGGGGACTAGAAGCACAGATACGCAGTATTTT. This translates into CASRSGTRSTDTQYF.

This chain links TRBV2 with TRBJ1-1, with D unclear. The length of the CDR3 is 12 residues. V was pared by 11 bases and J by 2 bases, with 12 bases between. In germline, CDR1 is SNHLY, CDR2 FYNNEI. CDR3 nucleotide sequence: TGTGCCCAAACAAGTCTAAACACTGAAGCTTTCTTT. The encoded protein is CAQTSLNTEAFF.

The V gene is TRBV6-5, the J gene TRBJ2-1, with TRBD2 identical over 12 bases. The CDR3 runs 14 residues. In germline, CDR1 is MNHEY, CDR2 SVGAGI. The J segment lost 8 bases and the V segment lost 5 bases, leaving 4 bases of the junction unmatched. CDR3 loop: CASSRTSGGYEQFF. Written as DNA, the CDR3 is TGTGCCAGCAGTAGAACTAGCGGGGGGTATGAGCAGTTCTTC.

The CDR3 DNA is TGTGCCAGCAGTACCTCCGGGACAGGGTCCTACGAGCAGTACTTC. Translating gives CASSTSGTGSYEQYF. This sequence joins TRBV6-2 or TRBV6-3 and TRBJ2-7; TRBD1 agrees at 9 bases. Trimming at V came to 5 bases and at J to 1 base, leaving 6 bases not matched to a gene. Germline CDR1 and CDR2: MNHEY and SVGEGT. The length of the CDR3 is 15 residues.

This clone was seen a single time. The CDR3 reads CASSFRGARQETQYF. The CDR3 coding sequence is TGTGCCAGCAGTTTCCGGGGGGCCAGACAAGAGACCCAGTACTTC. The chain joins TRBV28 to TRBJ2-5, with D perhaps TRBD2 (7 bases). CDR1 and CDR2 (germline): MDHEN, SYDVKM. V lost 3 bases, J lost 2 bases, and 13 bases lay in between. The CDR3 extends over 15 amino acids.

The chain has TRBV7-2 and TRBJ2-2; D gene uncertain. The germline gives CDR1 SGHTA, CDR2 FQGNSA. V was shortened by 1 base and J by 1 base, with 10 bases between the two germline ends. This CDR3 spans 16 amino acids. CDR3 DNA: TGTGCCAGCAGCTTAGAAGGGATGAGGAACACCGGGGAGCTGTTTTTT. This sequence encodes CASSLEGMRNTGELFF.

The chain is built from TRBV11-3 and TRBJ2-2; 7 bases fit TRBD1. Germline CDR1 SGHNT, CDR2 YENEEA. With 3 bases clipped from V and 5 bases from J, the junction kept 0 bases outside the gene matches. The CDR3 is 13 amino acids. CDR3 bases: TGTGCCAGCAGCTTGACAGGGACCGGGGAGCTGTTTTTT. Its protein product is CASSLTGTGELFF. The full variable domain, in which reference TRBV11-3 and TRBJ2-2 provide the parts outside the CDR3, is EAGVVQSPRYKIIEKKQPVAFWCNPISGHNTLYWYLQNLGQGPELLIRYENEEAVDDSQLPKDRFSAERLKGVDSTLKIQPAELGDSAVYLCASSLTGTGELFFGEGSRLTVL.

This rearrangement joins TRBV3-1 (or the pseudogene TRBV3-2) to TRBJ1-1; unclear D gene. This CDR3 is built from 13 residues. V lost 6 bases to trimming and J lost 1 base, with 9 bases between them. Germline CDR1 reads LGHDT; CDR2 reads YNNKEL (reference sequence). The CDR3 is CASSLSSNTEAFF. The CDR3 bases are TGTGCCAGCAGTTTATCGTCGAACACTGAAGCTTTCTTT.

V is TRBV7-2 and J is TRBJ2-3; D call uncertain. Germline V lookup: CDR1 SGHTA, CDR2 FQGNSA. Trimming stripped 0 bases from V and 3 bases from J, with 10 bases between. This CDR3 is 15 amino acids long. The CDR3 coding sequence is TGTGCCAGCAGCTTAGCGGGCTGGGGTACAGATACGCAGTATTTT. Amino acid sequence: CASSLAGWGTDTQYF.

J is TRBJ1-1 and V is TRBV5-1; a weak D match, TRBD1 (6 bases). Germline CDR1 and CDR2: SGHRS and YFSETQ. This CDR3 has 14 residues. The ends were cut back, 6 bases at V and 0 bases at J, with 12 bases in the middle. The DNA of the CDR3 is TGCGCCAGCACAGTGGACAGAGTGAACACTGAAGCTTTCTTT. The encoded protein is CASTVDRVNTEAFF.

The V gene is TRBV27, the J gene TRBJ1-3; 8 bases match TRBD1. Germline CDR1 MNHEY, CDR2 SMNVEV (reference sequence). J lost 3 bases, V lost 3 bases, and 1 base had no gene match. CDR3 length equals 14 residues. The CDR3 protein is CASSFDRGGNTIYF. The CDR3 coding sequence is TGTGCCAGCAGTTTCGACAGGGGTGGAAACACCATATATTTT.

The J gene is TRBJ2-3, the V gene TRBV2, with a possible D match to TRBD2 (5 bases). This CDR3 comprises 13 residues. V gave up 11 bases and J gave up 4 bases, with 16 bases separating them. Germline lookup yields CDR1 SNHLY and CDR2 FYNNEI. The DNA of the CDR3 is TGTGCCGGTAGTGTACTAGACGCAGATACGCAGTATTTT. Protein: CAGSVLDADTQYF.

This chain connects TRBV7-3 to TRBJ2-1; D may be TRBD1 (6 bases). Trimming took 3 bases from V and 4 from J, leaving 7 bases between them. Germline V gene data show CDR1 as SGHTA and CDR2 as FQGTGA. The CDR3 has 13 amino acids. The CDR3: CASSLDRYNEQFF. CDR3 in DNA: TGTGCCAGCAGCTTGGACAGATACAATGAGCAGTTCTTC. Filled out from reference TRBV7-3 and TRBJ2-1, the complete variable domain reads GAGVSQTPSNKVTEKGKYVELRCDPISGHTALYWYRQSLGQGPEFLIYFQGTGAADDSGLPNDRFFAVRPEGSVSTLKIQRTERGDSAVYLCASSLDRYNEQFFGPGTRLTVL.

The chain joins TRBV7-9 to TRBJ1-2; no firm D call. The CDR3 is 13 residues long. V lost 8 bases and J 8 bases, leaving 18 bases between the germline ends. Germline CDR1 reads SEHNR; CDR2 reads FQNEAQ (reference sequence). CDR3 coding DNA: TGTGCCAGCGCTCAGAACAGCGAGCGCGGCTACACCTTC. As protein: CASAQNSERGYTF.